Presented here are 17 T cell receptor beta chains from one specimen sequenced in a study of cytomegalovirus exposure and HLA in healthy donors. A multiplex PCR was run with 60 Vbeta primers and 13 Jbeta primers. Clones were read by immunoSEQ multiplex PCR, and TCRdb kept only the in-frame ones, dropping some. Of about 140,000 clones listed, just under 85% are singletons. The sequencing input was PBMCs. The receptor set was obtained from a man aged 35 to 55 in good health and CMV-seropositive.

The genes are TRBV28 and TRBJ2-7, with a weak D call TRBD2 (6 bases). The CDR3 spans 15 residues. V lost 2 bases and J 1 base, leaving 12 bases between the germline ends. Germline V gene data show CDR1 as MDHEN and CDR2 as SYDVKM. The CDR3: CASSLASAGSYEQYF. The CDR3 nucleotides are TGTGCCAGCAGTTTAGCCAGCGCGGGATCCTACGAGCAGTACTTC.

The J gene is TRBJ2-7, the V gene TRBV6-5; maybe TRBD2 (6 bases). Trimming pared 0 bases from V and 0 bases from J, leaving 9 bases between. Germline values: CDR1 MNHEY, CDR2 SVGAGI. There are 15 residues in the CDR3. In DNA form, the CDR3 reads TGTGCCAGCAGTTACTCCCCGGGGGACTCCTACGAGCAGTACTTC. Protein product: CASSYSPGDSYEQYF.

This clone appeared once. Written as DNA, the CDR3 is TGCGCCAGCAGCTTACAGGGAGAGCAGTATGGCTACACCTTC. Translated, it gives CASSLQGEQYGYTF. The chain recombines TRBV5-1 with TRBJ1-2, with D maybe TRBD1 (6 bases). The germline V gene encodes CDR1 SGHRS and CDR2 YFSETQ. Trimming removed 2 bases at V and 5 bases at J, with 13 bases between. The CDR3 contains 14 residues.

This clone was counted a single time. The V gene is TRBV9, the J gene TRBJ1-2, with 10 bases matching TRBD1. The CDR3 length is 15 residues. Germline CDR1 SGDLS, CDR2 YYNGEE. Trimming cost V 5 bases and J 0 bases; bases outside gene matches: 4. The CDR3 spells CASRRTGGPNYGYTF. CDR3 bases: TGTGCCAGCAGACGGACAGGGGGTCCTAACTATGGCTACACCTTC.

The rearrangement joins TRBV4-3 to TRBJ1-2; 7 nucleotides match TRBD1. The CDR3 has 13 residues. V lost 3 bases and J lost 3; bases outside the gene matches: 1. Germline V gene data show CDR1 as LGHNA and CDR2 as YSLEER. In DNA, the CDR3 is TGCGCCAGCAGCCACAGGGGGGACTATGGCTACACCTTC. The encoded protein is CASSHRGDYGYTF.

The rearrangement uses TRBV27 and TRBJ2-7, with D possibly TRBD2 on 5 matching bases. Germline loops: CDR1 MNHEY, CDR2 SMNVEV (reference sequence). The CDR3 is 14 amino acids. The V gene lost 8 bases and the J gene lost 0 bases, with 14 bases spanning the gap. CDR3 nucleotide sequence: TGTGCCAGCTCGTGGTCGGGAAGCTCCTACGAGCAGTACTTC. The encoded protein is CASSWSGSSYEQYF.

This chain links TRBV7-9 with TRBJ1-2; 9 bases agree with TRBD1. The CDR3 extends over 15 amino acids. V shed 6 bases and J 2 bases; nucleotides not matched to a gene: 7. Germline CDR1 is SEHNR and CDR2 is FQNEAQ (reference sequence). In DNA, the CDR3 is TGTGCCAGCAGTTCACAGGGGGCCGAGAACTATGGCTACACCTTC. Protein sequence: CASSSQGAENYGYTF.

The chain's CDR3 is CASSLGGGIVEQYF. The DNA for the CDR3 is TGTGCCAGCAGCTTGGGGGGAGGGATAGTCGAGCAGTACTTC. The V call is TRBV9, the J call TRBJ2-7; TRBD2 matches at 7 bases. The CDR3 totals 14 residues. Germline values: CDR1 SGDLS, CDR2 YYNGEE. With 4 bases clipped from V and 6 bases from J, the junction kept 10 bases outside the gene matches.

The rearrangement joins TRBV30 to TRBJ2-3, with 8 nucleotides matching TRBD2. CDR3 length: 15 residues. Germline assignment: CDR1 GTSNPN and CDR2 SVGIG (reference sequence). Trimming cost V 8 bases and J 0 bases; bases outside gene matches: 10. The CDR3 loop is CARGGGTASTDTQYF. DNA of the CDR3: TGTGCCCGGGGGGGAGGTACAGCTAGCACAGATACGCAGTATTTT.

The chain is built from TRBV2 and TRBJ2-7; D possibly corresponds to TRBD2 (5 bases). The germline V and J ends were trimmed by 6 bases and 7 bases, with 16 bases remaining between them. Looked up from germline, CDR1 is SNHLY and CDR2 is FYNNEI. This CDR3 contains 13 residues. CDR3 sequence (DNA): TGTGCCAGCAGGAGGGAACTCCTCGGAGAGCAGTACTTC. It codes for CASRRELLGEQYF.

In regard to this clone: This sample includes further DNA sequences coding for the same CDR3. The CDR3 sequence is CASSSTGSYEQYF. In DNA form, the CDR3 reads TGTGCCAGCAGCAGTACGGGCTCCTACGAGCAGTACTTC. V and J are TRBV11-2 and TRBJ2-7; D gene ambiguous. The CDR3 runs to 13 residues. Germline V gene data show CDR1 as SGHAT and CDR2 as FQNNGV. The V end lost 5 bases, the J end lost 0 bases, and 8 bases lay between the germline ends. The whole variable domain, filled in from reference TRBV11-2 and TRBJ2-7, reads EAGVAQSPRYKIIEKRQSVAFWCNPISGHATLYWYQQILGQGPKLLIQFQNNGVVDDSQLPKDRFSAERLKGVDSTLKIQPAKLEDSAVYLCASSSTGSYEQYFGPGTRLTVT.

The V and J genes are TRBV5-1 and TRBJ2-2; 7 bases agree with TRBD2. This CDR3 contains 16 residues. Per germline, CDR1 SGHRS and CDR2 YFSETQ. Unmatched junction bases numbered 3, after V lost 0 bases and J lost 1 base. CDR3 in DNA: TGCGCCAGCAGCTTGGTGTCTAGCGGGAACACCGGGGAGCTGTTTTTT. Translating gives CASSLVSSGNTGELFF.

This chain uses TRBV14 with TRBJ2-1; TRBD2 aligns across 9 bases. J was trimmed by 12 bases and V by 3 bases; bases with no gene match: 6. This CDR3 is 13 amino acids long. Germline V gene lookup returns CDR1 SGHDN and CDR2 FVKESK. CDR3: CASSQGSGGLQFF. The CDR3 nucleotides are TGTGCCAGCAGCCAGGGTAGCGGGGGCCTGCAGTTCTTC.

This clone has a handful of counts. The chain employs TRBV5-1 and TRBJ2-1; no firm D call. CDR3 length: 15 amino acids. V lost 3 bases and J 4 bases, leaving 14 bases between the germline ends. Germline loops: CDR1 SGHRS, CDR2 YFSETQ. DNA of the CDR3: TGCGCCAGCAGCTCCACGCGAATAACTTACAATGAGCAGTTCTTC. It yields the protein CASSSTRITYNEQFF. The full variable domain, in which reference TRBV5-1 and TRBJ2-1 provide the parts outside the CDR3, is KAGVTQTPRYLIKTRGQQVTLSCSPISGHRSVSWYQQTPGQGLQFLFEYFSETQRNKGNFPGRFSGRQFSNSRSEMNVSTLELGDSALYLCASSSTRITYNEQFFGPGTRLTVL.

J is TRBJ1-2 and V is TRBV4-3; 10 nucleotides align to TRBD1. The germline V gene encodes CDR1 LGHNA and CDR2 YSLEER. The J segment lost 2 bases and the V segment lost 4 bases, leaving 4 bases of the junction unmatched. This CDR3 contains 15 residues. In DNA form, the CDR3 reads TGCGCCAGCAGCCGCAGGACAGGGGGAAACTATGGCTACACCTTC. It yields the protein CASSRRTGGNYGYTF.

The J gene is TRBJ2-1, the V gene TRBV9; 8 nucleotides match TRBD2. Germline CDR1 and CDR2: SGDLS and YYNGEE. J gave up 2 bases and V 2 bases, and 0 bases lay outside the gene matches. This CDR3 spans 14 amino acids. The CDR3, as DNA: TGTGCCAGCAGCGTCGGGGGGGCCTACAATGAGCAGTTCTTC. Its protein product is CASSVGGAYNEQFF.

The chain has TRBV5-1 and TRBJ2-5; the D gene is possibly TRBD2 (6 bases). V lost 3 bases to trimming and J lost 4 bases, with 10 bases between them. In germline, CDR1 is SGHRS, CDR2 YFSETQ. This CDR3 contains 13 residues. The CDR3 nucleotides are TGCGCCAGCAGCTACGGGGGACGAGAGACCCAGTACTTC. Translating it yields CASSYGGRETQYF. The full variable domain, completed using reference TRBV5-1 and TRBJ2-5, is KAGVTQTPRYLIKTRGQQVTLSCSPISGHRSVSWYQQTPGQGLQFLFEYFSETQRNKGNFPGRFSGRQFSNSRSEMNVSTLELGDSALYLCASSYGGRETQYFGPGTRLLVL.